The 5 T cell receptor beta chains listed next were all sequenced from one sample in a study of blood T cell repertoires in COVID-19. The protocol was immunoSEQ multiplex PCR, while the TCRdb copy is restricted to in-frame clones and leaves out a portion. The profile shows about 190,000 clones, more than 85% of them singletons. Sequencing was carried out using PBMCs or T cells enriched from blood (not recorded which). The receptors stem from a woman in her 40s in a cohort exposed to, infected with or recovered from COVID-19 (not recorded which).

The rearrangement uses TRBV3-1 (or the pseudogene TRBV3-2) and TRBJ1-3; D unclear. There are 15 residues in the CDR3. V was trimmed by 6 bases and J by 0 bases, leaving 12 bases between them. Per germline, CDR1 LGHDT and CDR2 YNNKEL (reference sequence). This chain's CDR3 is CASSPDSSSGNTIYF. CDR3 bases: TGTGCCAGCAGTCCCGACTCCAGCTCTGGAAACACCATATATTTT.

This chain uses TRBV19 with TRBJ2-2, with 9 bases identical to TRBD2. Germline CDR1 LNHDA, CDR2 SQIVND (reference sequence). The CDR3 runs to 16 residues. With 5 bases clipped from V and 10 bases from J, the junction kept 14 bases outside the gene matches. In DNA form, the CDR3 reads TGTGCCAGTAGTGGGCTAGCGGGAACCCACGCCGTGGAGCTGTTTTTT. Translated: CASSGLAGTHAVELFF.

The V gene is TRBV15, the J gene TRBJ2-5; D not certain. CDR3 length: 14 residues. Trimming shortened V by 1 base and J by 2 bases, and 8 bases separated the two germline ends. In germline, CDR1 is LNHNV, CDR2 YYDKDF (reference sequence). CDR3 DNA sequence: TGTGCCACCAGCAGAGGGGCCAGTCAAGAGACCCAGTACTTC. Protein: CATSRGASQETQYF. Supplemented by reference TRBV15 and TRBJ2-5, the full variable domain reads DAMVIQNPRYQVTQFGKPVTLSCSQTLNHNVMYWYQQKSSQAPKLLFHYYDKDFNNEADTPDNFQSRRPNTSFCFLDIRSPGLGDTAMYLCATSRGASQETQYFGPGTRLLVL.

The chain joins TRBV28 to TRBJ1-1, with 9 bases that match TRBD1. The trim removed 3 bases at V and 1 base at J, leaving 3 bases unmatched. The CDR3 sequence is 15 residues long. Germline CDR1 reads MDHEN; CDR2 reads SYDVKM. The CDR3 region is CASSLGTGPNTEAFF. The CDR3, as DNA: TGTGCCAGCAGTTTGGGGACAGGGCCGAACACTGAAGCTTTCTTT.

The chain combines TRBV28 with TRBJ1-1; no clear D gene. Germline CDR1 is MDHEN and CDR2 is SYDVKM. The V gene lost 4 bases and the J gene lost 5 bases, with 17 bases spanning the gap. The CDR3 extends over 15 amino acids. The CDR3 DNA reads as TGTGCCAGCAGTTCACGACGGACCAGGAGGACTGAAGCTTTCTTT. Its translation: CASSSRRTRRTEAFF.